Listed here are 4 T cell receptor beta chains from one sample, sequenced in a study of blood T cell repertoires in COVID-19. Sequenced by immunoSEQ multiplex PCR; TCRdb stores in-frame clones only, minus some. The sample shows roughly 260,000 clones, more than 70% of them seen only once. Sequencing used peripheral blood. The receptor set was obtained from a woman between 18 and 29 years old with acute or convalescent COVID-19.

The CDR3 nucleotides read TGTGCCAGCAGTCAGGGACAGGGGTTGTTCACTGAAGCTTTCTTT. It codes for CASSQGQGLFTEAFF. This chain links TRBV6-5 with TRBJ1-1; 10 positions agree with TRBD1. The CDR3 spans 15 residues. The germline V gene has CDR1 MNHEY and CDR2 SVGAGI. The J segment lost 4 bases and the V segment lost 5 bases, leaving 7 bases of the junction unmatched.

This clone was found a few times. This chain joins TRBV7-6 and TRBJ1-1; D is ambiguous. CDR3 length: 14 amino acids. Trimming removed 1 base from V and 4 bases from J, with 10 bases in between. The germline CDR1 and CDR2 sequences are SGHVS and FNYEAQ. The CDR3 sequence is CASSLGGGSTEAFF. CDR3 coding DNA: TGTGCCAGCAGCTTAGGGGGAGGGAGCACTGAAGCTTTCTTT. The full variable domain, its missing parts supplied by reference TRBV7-6 and TRBJ1-1, is GAGVSQSPRYKVTKRGQDVALRCDPISGHVSLYWYRQALGQGPEFLTYFNYEAQQDKSGLPNDRFSAERPEGSISTLTIQRTEQRDSAMYRCASSLGGGSTEAFFGQGTRLTVV.

The CDR3 nucleotides read TGCAGTGCTAGTAAGGACAGGGGCACAGATACGCAGTATTTT. The encoded protein is CSASKDRGTDTQYF. The chain combines TRBV20-1 with TRBJ2-3, with 8 bases aligning to TRBD1. Losses at the gene ends were 3 bases for V and 1 base for J; bases not matched to a gene: 3. Germline V lookup: CDR1 DFQATT, CDR2 SNEGSKA (reference sequence). CDR3 length: 14 residues.

V usage is TRBV4-2 and J usage is TRBJ2-1, with 12 nucleotides matching TRBD2. CDR1 is LGHNA and CDR2 is YNFKEQ in the germline V gene. With V trimmed by 7 bases and J by 7 bases, 5 bases remained unmatched. The CDR3 is 14 amino acids. The CDR3 DNA is TGTGCCAGCAAGACTAGCGGGAGAGGTAATGAGCAGTTCTTC. It translates to CASKTSGRGNEQFF.